This note documents a single TCR beta chain sequence. The target antigen is unknown. The data derive from a study of shared clonotypes between healthy human individuals. Broader study findings: Apart from blood, nothing was sampled; tissue repertoires likely differ.

Deep level was the assay's run setting. DNA at around 200 ng, roughly 30,000 T cell genomes, went into sorted-subset replicate PCRs. This table comes from immunoSEQ multiplex PCR, and its TCRdb copy is limited to in-frame clones, with some not included. Among about 1 million clones, about 80% were seen once, and the ten largest hold 1.4% to 1.5%. The CDR3 spans 16 residues. Germline CDR1 reads MNHEY; CDR2 reads SVGAGI. V lost 3 bases and J lost 1, with 15 bases in between. What was sequenced was memory CD4+ T cells sorted from blood. Subset denoted: CD45RA-negative fraction. The clonotype was recovered from a man between 18 and 29 years old in good health. V and J are TRBV6-5 and TRBJ2-5; D gene ambiguous. The CDR3 region has the DNA TGTGCCAGCAGTTATACGTTAGCCCTGTCCCAAGAGACCCAGTACTTC. Translated: CASSYTLALSQETQYF.